The source of this T cell receptor beta chain is a study of blood T cell repertoires in COVID-19. On the study more broadly: COVID-19 samples collected from the United States, Italy and Spain covered acute and convalescent phases. The analysed material was cDNA or gDNA that came from T cells, B-cell-depleted T cells, or PBMCs.

As handled by the study authors: Amplifying reference gene primers gave estimates of nucleated cell counts. Generated by immunoSEQ multiplex PCR, the TCRdb table keeps only in-frame clones and is missing some. From that table come the V and J calls and clone size; the DNA was used to work out D and trimming. This table holds about 80,000 clones, under 85% found once. Germline lookup yields CDR1 MDHEN and CDR2 SYDVKM. V gave up 5 bases and J gave up 8 bases, with 12 bases separating them. This CDR3 spans 13 amino acids. The chain carries TRBV28 and TRBJ1-4, with no clear D. The source is a human donor in a cohort sampled during active COVID-19. The sequenced sample was peripheral blood. The CDR3 protein is CASSPPAGEKLFF. The CDR3 bases are TGTGCCAGCAGTCCCCCGGCGGGAGAAAAACTGTTTTTT.